Below, 20 T cell receptor beta chains from the same sample are listed, as sequenced in a study of blood T cell repertoires in COVID-19. Assay: immunoSEQ multiplex PCR; the TCRdb copy retains only in-frame clones and omits some. The sample carries about 310,000 clones, roughly 89% recorded once. The sequenced sample was PBMCs or T cells enriched from blood (not recorded which). The receptors were gathered from a woman in her late teens or twenties with acute COVID-19.

The chain couples TRBV9 to TRBJ1-4, with D tentatively TRBD1 (6 bases). Germline CDR1 and CDR2: SGDLS and YYNGEE. The V end lost 2 bases, the J end lost 5 bases, and 10 bases lay between the germline ends. The CDR3 is 14 amino acids. The CDR3, as DNA: TGTGCCAGCAGCGTCGGACAGTTAAATGAAAAACTGTTTTTT. Translation gives CASSVGQLNEKLFF.

The rearrangement joins TRBV27 to TRBJ1-6, with D hard to call. CDR1 is MNHEY, CDR2 SMNVEV, per germline (reference sequence). Trimming took off 2 bases at V and 0 bases at J, with 17 bases between the two ends. The CDR3 has 19 residues. As DNA, the CDR3 is TGTGCCAGCAGTTTAGCCCTTCCTGGTGGGAGCTCCTATAATTCACCCCTCCACTTT. Its protein is CASSLALPGGSSYNSPLHF.

The chain recombines TRBV18 with TRBJ1-3; 10 nucleotides match TRBD1. With 2 bases clipped from V and 6 bases from J, the junction kept 4 bases outside the gene matches. CDR3 length equals 15 residues. Germline V gene data show CDR1 as KGHSH and CDR2 as LQKENI. CDR3 DNA: TGTGCCAGCTCACCAGGACAGGGGGGCGAAAACACCATATATTTT. As protein: CASSPGQGGENTIYF.

This sequence joins TRBV6-5 and TRBJ1-5; no reliable D call. Trimming took off 0 bases at V and 3 bases at J, with 9 bases between the two ends. The CDR3 runs to 15 residues. The germline gives CDR1 MNHEY, CDR2 SVGAGI. CDR3 region: CASSYSDEVNQPQHF. CDR3 DNA: TGTGCCAGCAGTTACTCAGATGAGGTCAATCAGCCCCAGCATTTT.

This clone appeared a single time. This chain links TRBV24-1 with TRBJ1-5, with D unclear. V lost 4 bases and J lost 6, with 12 bases in between. CDR1 is KGHDR, CDR2 SFDVKD, per germline. The CDR3 consists of 14 residues. The CDR3 nucleotides are TGTGCCACCAGTGACCTCACCCCGGGTCAGCCCCAGCATTTT. Its protein is CATSDLTPGQPQHF.

The CDR3 DNA reads TGTGCCAGCAGTAGACTAGGAGTCGGAGAGCAGTACTTC. Residues: CASSRLGVGEQYF. The V and J genes are TRBV25-1 and TRBJ2-7; possible D gene TRBD2, 6 bases. This CDR3 contains 13 residues. The germline CDR1 and CDR2 sequences are MGHDK and SYGVNS. V was cut by 5 bases and J by 7 bases, with 15 bases left in between.

This chain connects TRBV28 to TRBJ2-7, with D possibly matching TRBD1 (8 bases). Germline-derived CDR1 and CDR2 are MDHEN and SYDVKM. The CDR3 runs 15 residues. V was cut by 7 bases and J by 4 bases, with 20 bases left in between. CDR3 in DNA: TGTGCCAGCACCGGACAGGGTTGGGGAGGGTACGAGCAGTACTTC. It yields the protein CASTGQGWGGYEQYF.

The V call is TRBV19, the J call TRBJ2-3, with 10 nucleotides matching TRBD1. V lost 3 bases to trimming and J lost 1 base; unmatched junction nucleotides: 7. The CDR3 is 17 residues long. In germline, CDR1 is LNHDA, CDR2 SQIVND (reference sequence). In DNA, the CDR3 is TGTGCCAGTAGTATCCTACGACAGGGGGCGGGCACAGATACGCAGTATTTT. As protein: CASSILRQGAGTDTQYF.

V and J are TRBV2 and TRBJ2-2; 7 bases are shared with TRBD1. The J segment lost 7 bases and the V segment lost 5 bases, leaving 10 bases of the junction unmatched. Germline CDR1 and CDR2: SNHLY and FYNNEI. The CDR3 is 15 residues long. This chain's CDR3 is CASSLGQVVSGELFF. Written as DNA, the CDR3 is TGTGCCAGCAGTCTTGGACAGGTAGTGAGCGGGGAGCTGTTTTTT.

The rearrangement joins TRBV2 to TRBJ2-5, with D maybe TRBD2 (5 bases). The CDR3 is 14 amino acids. Germline loops: CDR1 SNHLY, CDR2 FYNNEI. V lost 5 bases to trimming and J lost 5 bases, with 15 bases between them. The CDR3 sequence is CASSRGLQLETQYF. For the CDR3, the DNA is TGTGCCAGCAGTAGAGGACTGCAATTGGAGACCCAGTACTTC.

The V and J genes are TRBV12-3 or TRBV12-4 and TRBJ1-1; D is possibly TRBD1 (6 bases). CDR3 length equals 12 residues. V lost 2 bases, J lost 8 bases, and 9 bases lay in between. The DNA for the CDR3 is TGTGCCAGCAGTTTAAAGGACAGAGAAGCTTTCTTT. It is translated as CASSLKDREAFF.

CDR3 protein: CASAGDRTYEQYF. The CDR3 nucleotides are TGTGCCAGCGCAGGGGACAGGACCTACGAGCAGTACTTC. This chain uses TRBV27 with TRBJ2-7; 8 bases match TRBD1. Trimming took 8 bases from V and 2 from J; bases not matched to a gene: 5. Germline CDR1 MNHEY, CDR2 SMNVEV (reference sequence). The CDR3 has 13 amino acids.

V usage is TRBV3-1 (or the pseudogene TRBV3-2) and J usage is TRBJ1-1, with 7 bases that match TRBD1. The CDR3 sequence is 13 residues long. Germline V CDR1 and CDR2: LGHDT, YNNKEL (reference sequence). V lost 4 bases, J lost 5 bases, and 4 bases stayed unmatched. The CDR3: CASSLPGGTEAFF. The CDR3 DNA follows: TGTGCCAGCAGCCTCCCAGGGGGAACTGAAGCTTTCTTT.

The gene calls are TRBV10-3 and TRBJ2-6; a weak D match, TRBD1 (5 bases). This CDR3 is built from 17 residues. Per germline, CDR1 ENHRY and CDR2 SYGVKD. V dropped 3 bases and J dropped 2 bases, with 14 bases sitting between them. CDR3 sequence reads: CAISEAQGLAGANVLTF. The CDR3 DNA reads TGTGCCATCAGTGAAGCCCAGGGCTTGGCTGGGGCCAACGTCCTGACTTTC.

This clone occurred a few times. The gene calls are TRBV10-3 and TRBJ2-7; 8 bases match TRBD2. In germline, CDR1 is ENHRY, CDR2 SYGVKD. Trimming removed 7 bases from V and 2 bases from J; junction bases left unmatched: 4. CDR3 length: 13 amino acids. This CDR3 reads CAITPGLAYEQYF. The CDR3 coding sequence is TGTGCCATCACACCGGGACTAGCCTACGAGCAGTACTTC.

This clone occurred once. V and J are TRBV11-3 and TRBJ1-1; D perhaps matches TRBD1 (6 bases). In germline, CDR1 is SGHNT, CDR2 YENEEA. The CDR3 extends over 14 amino acids. Trimming pared 3 bases from V and 0 bases from J, leaving 8 bases between. This chain's CDR3 is CASSFTGMNTEAFF. The DNA of the CDR3 is TGTGCCAGCAGCTTCACAGGGATGAACACTGAAGCTTTCTTT.

The V gene is TRBV7-9, the J gene TRBJ1-6; TRBD1 matches at 7 bases. V was pared by 5 bases and J by 9 bases, with 10 bases of the junction left unmatched. This CDR3 region has 15 residues. Germline CDR1 and CDR2: SEHNR and FQNEAQ (reference sequence). The CDR3 DNA is TGTGCCAGCAGCCTAACCAGACAGGGCCCTTCACCCCTCCACTTT. It is translated as CASSLTRQGPSPLHF.

This clone was picked up one time. V gene TRBV19 combines with J gene TRBJ1-2, with TRBD1 as a possible D gene (5 bases). Germline V lookup: CDR1 LNHDA, CDR2 SQIVND (reference sequence). CDR3 length equals 15 residues. The V end was cut by 7 bases, the J end by 7 bases, with 22 bases between. CDR3 coding DNA: TGTGCCAGTATCCAATATCCCAGGGAAACTGGTGGCTACACCTTC. It is translated as CASIQYPRETGGYTF.

The chain couples TRBV5-8 to TRBJ2-4; D gene ambiguous. CDR3 size: 12 residues. Germline V lookup: CDR1 SGHTS, CDR2 YDEGEE. Between the trimmed V and J ends, which lost 4 bases and 5 bases, there was a span of 7 bases. The DNA for the CDR3 is TGTGCCAGCAGCACCGGAGAAAACATTCAGTACTTC. Amino acid sequence: CASSTGENIQYF.

V is TRBV19 and J is TRBJ2-3, with a tentative D call TRBD2 (5 bases). CDR3 size: 13 residues. V lost 6 bases, J lost 2 bases, and 9 bases lay in between. The germline V gene has CDR1 LNHDA and CDR2 SQIVND (reference sequence). The chain's CDR3 is CASREANTDTQYF. CDR3 sequence (DNA): TGTGCCAGTAGGGAGGCGAACACAGATACGCAGTATTTT.